This T cell receptor (beta chain) stems from a study of cytomegalovirus exposure and HLA in healthy donors. Study-wide background: Falling in the Caucasian-associated ancestry cluster were 81% of 350 to 400 genotyped donors.

PCR employed 60 Vbeta and 13 Jbeta primers. Produced via immunoSEQ multiplex PCR; TCRdb's table is partial and in-frame only. The sample lists about 120,000 clones, over 65% seen once, with 2.5% to 3% in the top ten. As to this clone: What it binds is unknown.

This CDR3 has 14 amino acids. The germline V gene has CDR1 MNHEY and CDR2 SVGAGI. V gave up 2 bases and J gave up 1 base, with 6 bases separating them. Study findings and constraints: As was reported, the classifier diagnosed cytomegalovirus status with high specificity and sensitivity.

The V call is TRBV6-5, the J call TRBJ1-5, with D uncertain. This receptor was obtained from a woman in her forties in good health and CMV-seropositive. The sequencing sample was made of PBMCs. As DNA, the CDR3 is TGTGCCAGCAGTTACGGCGGCAGCAATCAGCCCCAGCATTTT. This gives the protein CASSYGGSNQPQHF.